This T cell receptor beta chain was recorded in a study of shared clonotypes between healthy human individuals (TCRdb year 2020). Notes on the research overall: A couple of women and a few men aged 18 to 49 years were included in the cohort. For each donor, CD4 naive and CD4 memory were each given three plates, CD8 naive was given two plates, and CD8 memory was given one plate. The study deeply sequenced blood TCR repertoires of about five healthy adults to estimate repertoire size and the extent of clonotype sharing between individuals. To increase sequencing depth and limit assay-specific biases, different laboratories used diverse techniques to prepare libraries and sequence TCR repertoires. Each donor's leukapheresis produced roughly between about 0.85 and 10 billion PBMCs. What the authors observed across the whole study: Even with the large sequencing depth, rarefaction of the sorted-subset datasets indicated that sequencing was incomplete. Sharing across several donors was observed for around 5% of naive CD4, 3% to 3.5% of naive CD8, roughly 2.4% of memory CD4, and approximately 0.41% of memory CD8 clonotypes. Compared with non-shared clonotypes, the clonotypes found in all four sorted-subset donors had higher generation probabilities. Pairwise subsampling led to the expectation that sequencing depth would affect the degree of clonotype sharing among donors. Larger estimated clonotype richness was generally found for naive subsets than for memory subsets. Sampling was limited to blood, and TCR repertoires in tissue likely differ from TCR repertoires in blood. The small number of donors limited the genetic and exposure-history diversity represented.

Using the deep immunoSEQ assay, TCR CDR3 regions were amplified from genomic DNA by multiplex PCR. For each cell subset, the extracted genomic DNA was distributed evenly across all wells of several immunoSEQ 96-well plates, and each plate served as one replicate. For sorted subsets, each replicate PCR was loaded with 200 ng genomic DNA, equivalent to 25,000 to 30,000 T cell genomes. The purified libraries were quantified using a Qubit 3.0 fluorometer, sized with a Bioanalyzer 2100, and then quantified again using the KAPA Library Quantification kit. Each immunoSEQ 96-well plate was sequenced on its own single-read 150-cycle Illumina NextSeq 550 flow cell. Under the source paper's analysis protocol: Because only junctional sequences without quality scores were contained in the immunoSEQ output, filtering matching that applied to full-length reads could not be performed. Sequences were annotated with PyIR, a Python wrapper for IgBLAST v1.9, and V/J genes and CDR3 were assigned using IMGT germline references. Reads with weak V/J assignments (E-value above 1e-6), missing CDR3, stop codons, out-of-frame junctions, or ambiguous translated residues were removed. V3J clonotypes were defined as sequences sharing an identical inferred V gene, J gene, and CDR3 amino acid sequence. The percentage overlap between two repertoires was calculated by dividing the number of shared unique clonotypes by the size of the smaller repertoire. Repertoire richness was assessed with RTK rarefaction, the Chao1 estimator, and Recon v2.1 estimates of unobserved clonotypes. OLGA was used to compute generation probabilities for all TCRbeta clonotypes that the gDNA method yielded from a few donors. TCRdb stores this immuneACCESS table with in-frame sequences only. Part of the clones is absent; in the studies checked, under half of the shortfall reflects unresolved V genes, and no reason is known for the rest. V and J calls plus clone size are reproduced from that table; the DNA served to infer D and trimming. In this sample the table shows about 820,000 clones, 80% to 95% of which occur a single time. The ten biggest clones cover around 24% of the sample.

Inclusive of the bounding cysteine and phenylalanine, the CDR3 is 16 residues long. The only DNA kept is the CDR3, 48 bases in frame from the first base. For CDR1 and CDR2, the germline V gene (reference sequence) lists SEHNR and FQNEAQ. V is shortened by 5 bases, J by 0 bases, and the region joining them spans 13 bases. On this clone itself: The target of this receptor is not known. Per-base qualities were not stored, and no clone one base away is much larger.

CD8 naive samples were obtained by positive selection for CCR7 among CD45RO-negative cells, yielding a CD45RA+CCR7+ population from which TemRA cells were excluded. Donors were healthy HIV-negative adults with no recently reported acute infections or vaccinations. Every donor was a Caucasian adult residing in Nashville, Tennessee, USA. Blood was obtained by leukapheresis, after which PBMCs were separated by Ficoll-Histopaque density gradient centrifugation and cryopreserved in liquid nitrogen vapor phase. Purity and quantity of every magnetically sorted T cell population were checked by analytical flow cytometry. Genomic DNA was isolated from each sorted fraction and quantified by UV absorbance on a Nanodrop 2000c.

The clonotype was recovered from a man aged 30-40 years in good health. Sequencing was carried out using naive CD8+ T cells sorted from blood. The cell subset or site tag for this specimen amounts to: CD45RA+CCR7+. The chain employs TRBV7-9 and TRBJ2-2; perhaps TRBD1 is the D gene, with 5 bases matching. The DNA sequence is given as TGTGCCAGCAGCCTCAAGACAGACGCGAACACCGGGGAGCTGTTTTTT. Protein translation: CASSLKTDANTGELFF.